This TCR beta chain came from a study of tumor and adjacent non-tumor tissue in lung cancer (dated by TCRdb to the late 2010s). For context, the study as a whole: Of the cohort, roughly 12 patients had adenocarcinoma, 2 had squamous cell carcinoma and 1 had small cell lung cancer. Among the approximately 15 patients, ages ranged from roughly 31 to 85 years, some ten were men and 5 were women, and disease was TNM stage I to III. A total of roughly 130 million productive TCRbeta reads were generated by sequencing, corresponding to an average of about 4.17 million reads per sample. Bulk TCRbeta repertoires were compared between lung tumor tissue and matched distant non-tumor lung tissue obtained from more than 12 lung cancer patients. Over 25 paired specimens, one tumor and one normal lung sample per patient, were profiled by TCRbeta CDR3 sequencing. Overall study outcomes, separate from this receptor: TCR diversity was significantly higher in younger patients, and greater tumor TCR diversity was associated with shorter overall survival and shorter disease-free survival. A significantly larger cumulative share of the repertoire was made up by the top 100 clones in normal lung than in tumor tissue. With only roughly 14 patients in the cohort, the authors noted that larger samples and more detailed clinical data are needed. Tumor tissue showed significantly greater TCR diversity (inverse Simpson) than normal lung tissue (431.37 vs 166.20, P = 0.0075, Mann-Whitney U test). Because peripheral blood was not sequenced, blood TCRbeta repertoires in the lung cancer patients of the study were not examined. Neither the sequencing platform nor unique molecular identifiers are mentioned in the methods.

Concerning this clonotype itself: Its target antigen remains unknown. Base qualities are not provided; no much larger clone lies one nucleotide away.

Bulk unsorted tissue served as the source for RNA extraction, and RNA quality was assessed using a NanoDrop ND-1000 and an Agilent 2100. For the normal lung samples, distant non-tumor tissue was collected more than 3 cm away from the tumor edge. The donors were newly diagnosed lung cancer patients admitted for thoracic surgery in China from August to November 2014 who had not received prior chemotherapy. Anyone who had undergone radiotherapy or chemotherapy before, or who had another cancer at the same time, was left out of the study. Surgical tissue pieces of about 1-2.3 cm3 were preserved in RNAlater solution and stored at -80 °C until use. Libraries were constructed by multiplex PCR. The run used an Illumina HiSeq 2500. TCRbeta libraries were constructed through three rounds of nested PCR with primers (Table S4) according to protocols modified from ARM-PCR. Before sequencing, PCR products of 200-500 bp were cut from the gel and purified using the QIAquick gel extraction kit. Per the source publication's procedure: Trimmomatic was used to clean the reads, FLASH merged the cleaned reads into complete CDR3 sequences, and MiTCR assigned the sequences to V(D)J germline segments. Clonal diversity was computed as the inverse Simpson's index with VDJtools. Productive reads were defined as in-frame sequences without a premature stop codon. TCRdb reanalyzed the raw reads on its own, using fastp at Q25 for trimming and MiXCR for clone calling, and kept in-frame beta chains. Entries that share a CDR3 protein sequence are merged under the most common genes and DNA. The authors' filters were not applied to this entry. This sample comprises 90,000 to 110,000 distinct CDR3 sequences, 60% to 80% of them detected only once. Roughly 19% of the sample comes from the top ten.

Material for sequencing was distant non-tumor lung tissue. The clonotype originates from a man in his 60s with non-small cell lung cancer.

DNA sequence: TGTGCCAGCAGTTTATATCCTCTAGCCAAAAACATTCAGTACTTC. Translated, this gives CASSLYPLAKNIQYF. The sequence joins TRBV28 to TRBJ2-4; the D segment cannot be called with confidence. The germline V gene yields MDHEN for CDR1 and SYDVKM for CDR2. The V and J ends are trimmed by 1 base and 0 bases, leaving 7 bases between them. The CDR3 covers 15 residues, taking in both the cysteine and the phenylalanine. Of all the DNA, just the CDR3 is kept, 45 bases in frame from base 1.